The following is a T cell receptor (beta chain) sequence with its context. The CDR3 contains 14 residues. Trimming removed 7 bases from V and 3 bases from J; junction bases left unmatched: 4. Per the germline V gene, CDR1 is SNHLY and CDR2 is FYNNEI. The data were obtained in a study of cytomegalovirus exposure and HLA in healthy donors. Use of 60 Vbeta and 13 Jbeta primers characterized the PCR. Profiling relied on immunoSEQ multiplex PCR, and the TCRdb table lists in-frame clones only, not all of them. Here the sample spans roughly 170,000 clones, around 80% being singletons. This TCR was recovered from a girl aged 2 to 10 in good health and CMV-seropositive. The V call is TRBV2, the J call TRBJ1-2, with 11 nucleotides matching TRBD1. The sample consisted of PBMCs. CDR3 sequence reads: CASTRGQGDYGYTF. The CDR3 region has the DNA TGTGCCAGCACAAGGGGACAGGGGGACTATGGCTACACCTTC.